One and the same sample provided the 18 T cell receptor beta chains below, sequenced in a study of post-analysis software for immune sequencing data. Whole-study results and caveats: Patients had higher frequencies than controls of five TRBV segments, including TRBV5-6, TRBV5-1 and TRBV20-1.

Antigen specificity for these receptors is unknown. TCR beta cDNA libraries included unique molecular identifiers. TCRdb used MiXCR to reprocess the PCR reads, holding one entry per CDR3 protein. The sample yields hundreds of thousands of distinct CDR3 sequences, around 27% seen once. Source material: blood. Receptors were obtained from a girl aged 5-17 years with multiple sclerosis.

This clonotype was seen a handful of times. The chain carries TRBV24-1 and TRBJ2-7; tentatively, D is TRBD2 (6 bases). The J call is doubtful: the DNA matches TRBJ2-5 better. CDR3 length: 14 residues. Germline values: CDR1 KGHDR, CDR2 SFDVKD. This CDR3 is CATSDLWEVETQYF. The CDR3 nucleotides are TGTGCCACCAGTGATTTGTGGGAGGTAGAGACCCAGTACTTC.

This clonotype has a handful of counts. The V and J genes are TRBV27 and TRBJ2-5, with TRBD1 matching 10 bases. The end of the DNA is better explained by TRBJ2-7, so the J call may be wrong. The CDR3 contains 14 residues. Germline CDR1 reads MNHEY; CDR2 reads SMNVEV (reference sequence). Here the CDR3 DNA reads TGTGCCAGCAGTCATCGACAGGGGGCCCACGAGCAGTACTTC. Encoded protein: CASSHRQGAHEQYF.

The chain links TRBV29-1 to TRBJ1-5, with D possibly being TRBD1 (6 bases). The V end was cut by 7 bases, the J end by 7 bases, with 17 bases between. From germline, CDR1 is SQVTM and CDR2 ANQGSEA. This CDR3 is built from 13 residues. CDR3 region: CSARGGDEQPQHF. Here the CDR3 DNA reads TGCAGCGCCCGAGGGGGGGATGAGCAGCCCCAGCATTTT.

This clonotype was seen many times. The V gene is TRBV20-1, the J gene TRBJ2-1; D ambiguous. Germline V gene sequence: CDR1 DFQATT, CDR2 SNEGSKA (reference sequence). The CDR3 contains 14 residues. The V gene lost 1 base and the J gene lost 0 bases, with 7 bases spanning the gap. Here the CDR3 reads CSARGGSSYNEQFF. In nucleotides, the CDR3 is TGCAGTGCTAGAGGCGGAAGCTCCTACAATGAGCAGTTCTTC.

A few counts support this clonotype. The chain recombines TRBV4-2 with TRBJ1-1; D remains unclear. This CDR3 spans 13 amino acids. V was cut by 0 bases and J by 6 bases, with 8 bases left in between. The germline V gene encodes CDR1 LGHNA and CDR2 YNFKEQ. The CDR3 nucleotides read TGTGCCAGCAGCCAAGACCTTGGGGCTGAAGCTTTCTTT. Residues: CASSQDLGAEAFF.

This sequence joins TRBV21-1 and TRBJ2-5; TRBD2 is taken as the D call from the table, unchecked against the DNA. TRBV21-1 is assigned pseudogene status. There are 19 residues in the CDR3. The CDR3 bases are TGTGCCAGCAGCAACCAATCCGGCGCGACTAGCGGGGACCAAGAGACCCAGTACTTC. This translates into CASSNQSGATSGDQETQYF.

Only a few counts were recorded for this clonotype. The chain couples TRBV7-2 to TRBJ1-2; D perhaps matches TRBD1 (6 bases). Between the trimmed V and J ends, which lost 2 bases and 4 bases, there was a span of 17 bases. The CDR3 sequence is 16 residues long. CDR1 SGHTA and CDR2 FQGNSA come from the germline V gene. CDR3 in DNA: TGTGCCAGCAGCTTAAGGGCAGGGGACCCCCTCTATGGCTACACCTTC. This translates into CASSLRAGDPLYGYTF.

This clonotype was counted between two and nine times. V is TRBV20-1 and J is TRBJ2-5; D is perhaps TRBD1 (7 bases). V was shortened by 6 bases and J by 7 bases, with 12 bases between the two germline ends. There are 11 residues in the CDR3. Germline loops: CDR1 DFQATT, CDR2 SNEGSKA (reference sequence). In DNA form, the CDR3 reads TGCAGTGCCAGGGGGGCGGCGACCCAGTACTTC. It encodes CSARGAATQYF.

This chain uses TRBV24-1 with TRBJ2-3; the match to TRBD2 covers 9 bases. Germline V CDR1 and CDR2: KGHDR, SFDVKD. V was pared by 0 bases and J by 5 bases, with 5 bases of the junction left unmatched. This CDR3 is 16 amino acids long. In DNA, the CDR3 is TGTGCCACCAGTGATTTGCGAGCGGGAGGACAAGATACGCAGTATTTT. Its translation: CATSDLRAGGQDTQYF.

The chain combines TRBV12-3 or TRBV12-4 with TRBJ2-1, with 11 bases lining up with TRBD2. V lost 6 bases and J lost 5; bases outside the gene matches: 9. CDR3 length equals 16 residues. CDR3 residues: CASSKGTSGLHNEQFF. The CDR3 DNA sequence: TGTGCCAGCAGCAAAGGGACTAGCGGACTCCACAATGAGCAGTTCTTC.

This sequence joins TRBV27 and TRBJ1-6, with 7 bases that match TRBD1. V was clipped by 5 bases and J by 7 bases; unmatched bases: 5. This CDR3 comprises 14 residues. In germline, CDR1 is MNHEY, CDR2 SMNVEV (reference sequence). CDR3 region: CASSPQGSNSPLHF. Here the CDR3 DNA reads TGTGCCAGCAGTCCACAGGGGTCGAATTCACCCCTCCACTTT.

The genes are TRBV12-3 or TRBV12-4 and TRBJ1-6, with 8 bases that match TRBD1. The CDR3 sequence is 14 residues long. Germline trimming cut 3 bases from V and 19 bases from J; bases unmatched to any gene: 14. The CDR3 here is CASSFLTGDSPPHF. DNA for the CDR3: TGTGCCAGCAGTTTTTTGACAGGGGATTCACCCCCTCACTTT.

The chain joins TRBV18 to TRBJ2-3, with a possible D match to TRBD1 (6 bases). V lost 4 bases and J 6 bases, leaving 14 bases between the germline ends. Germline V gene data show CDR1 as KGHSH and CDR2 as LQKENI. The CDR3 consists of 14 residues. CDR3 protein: CASSLLGAEDTQYF. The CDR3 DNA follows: TGTGCCAGCTCACTTCTGGGGGCTGAGGATACGCAGTATTTT.

The CDR3 region has the DNA TGCGCCAGCAGCCCAGGGTATTTGGGCACTGAAGCTTTCTTT. It encodes CASSPGYLGTEAFF. V gene TRBV10-1 combines with J gene TRBJ1-1; possible D gene TRBD1, 5 bases. Germline lookup yields CDR1 WNHNN and CDR2 SYGVQD (reference sequence). The CDR3 covers 14 residues. The V and J ends lost 6 bases and 4 bases respectively, with 15 bases between them.

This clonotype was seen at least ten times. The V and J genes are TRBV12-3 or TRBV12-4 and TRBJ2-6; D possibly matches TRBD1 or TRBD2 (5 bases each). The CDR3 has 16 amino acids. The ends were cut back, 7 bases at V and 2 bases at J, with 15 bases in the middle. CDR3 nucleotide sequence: TGTGCCAGCATTGGACTCAGGGTGGCTGGGGCCAACGTCCTGACTTTC. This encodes CASIGLRVAGANVLTF.

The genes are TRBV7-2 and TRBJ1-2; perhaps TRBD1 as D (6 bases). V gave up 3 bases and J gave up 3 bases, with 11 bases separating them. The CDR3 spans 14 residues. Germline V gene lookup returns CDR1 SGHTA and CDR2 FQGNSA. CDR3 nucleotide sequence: TGTGCCAGCAGCTTGGACCACAGGGACTATGGCTACACCTTC. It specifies CASSLDHRDYGYTF.

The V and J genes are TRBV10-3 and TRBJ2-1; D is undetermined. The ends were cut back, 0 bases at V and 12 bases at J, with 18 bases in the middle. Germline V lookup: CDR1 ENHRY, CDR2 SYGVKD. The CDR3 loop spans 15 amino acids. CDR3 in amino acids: CAISESASLPYGQFF. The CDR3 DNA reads TGTGCCATCAGTGAGTCGGCTTCCCTTCCCTATGGGCAGTTCTTC.

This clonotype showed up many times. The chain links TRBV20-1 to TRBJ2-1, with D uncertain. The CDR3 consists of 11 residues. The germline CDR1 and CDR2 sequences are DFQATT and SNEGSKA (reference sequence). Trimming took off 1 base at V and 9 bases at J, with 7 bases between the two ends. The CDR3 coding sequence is TGCAGTGCTAGAGGGGGTATTGAGCAGTTCTTC. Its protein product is CSARGGIEQFF.